The subject of this entry is one TCR beta chain. The sample originates from a study of blood T cell repertoires in COVID-19. Trimming took 9 bases from V and 2 from J, leaving 11 bases between them. The germline V gene has CDR1 MNHEY and CDR2 SMNVEV (reference sequence). CDR3 length: 13 amino acids. Sequencing was performed with immunoSEQ multiplex PCR; in TCRdb, only in-frame clones are kept and a portion is missing. The sample lists approximately 350,000 clones, roughly 90% seen once, with 3% in the top ten. The V gene is TRBV27, the J gene TRBJ1-5; D uncertain. The sequence came from a woman aged 25 to 45 with COVID-19, enrolled during active disease. Sequencing was done on a sample of peripheral blood. DNA for the CDR3: TGTGCCAGGACATGTGATGGCAATCAGCCCCAGCATTTT. As protein: CARTCDGNQPQHF.